This T cell receptor beta chain came from a study of CD8 T cells in ankylosing spondylitis. Study-level findings and limits: Significantly higher representation of disease-linked clones was reported for matched ankylosing spondylitis synovial fluid. Relatively rare in peripheral blood, disease-linked clones were also CD8+. A subset of motif variants has previously been described in the synovial fluid and blood of reactive arthritis.

Trimming cost V 1 base and J 0 bases, with 10 bases left between them. This CDR3 comprises 16 residues. The germline CDR1 and CDR2 sequences are SGHTA and FQGTGA. To note about this clonotype: What it binds is unknown.

In making TCR beta libraries, quantitative 5'-RACE with molecular barcodes was used. TCRdb re-derived calls from the 5' RACE reads in MiXCR, one entry per CDR3 protein. Of around 90,000 distinct CDR3 sequences listed, roughly 27% are singletons. The clonotype was recovered from a male donor with ankylosing spondylitis or in good health (not recorded which). Sequenced material: blood, either unsorted or a sorted T cell fraction (not recorded which). The V gene is TRBV7-3, the J gene TRBJ2-1, with D hard to call. The CDR3 sequence: CASSLRNANSYNEQFF. For the CDR3, the DNA is TGTGCCAGCAGCTTAAGGAACGCGAACTCCTACAATGAGCAGTTCTTC.